What follows are 32 T cell receptor beta chains derived from one specimen sequenced in a study of cytomegalovirus exposure and HLA in healthy donors. PCR amplification relied on 60 Vbeta primers (plus 13 Jbeta primers). The assay was immunoSEQ multiplex PCR, and TCRdb's table has in-frame clones only and misses some. The sample records 130,000 or so clones, 65% to 75% being singletons. The specimen was PBMCs. These receptors all come from a man aged 35-49 years in good health and CMV-seropositive.

CDR3 in DNA: TGTGCCAGCAGTTATGACAGGGGCTATGGCTACACCTTC. Its protein is CASSYDRGYGYTF. The J gene is TRBJ1-2, the V gene TRBV28; 8 positions match TRBD1. The CDR3 extends over 13 amino acids. The germline CDR1 and CDR2 sequences are MDHEN and SYDVKM. V shed 4 bases, J shed 4 bases, and the junction held 2 bases outside the gene matches.

This chain joins TRBV9 and TRBJ2-3; a weak D match, TRBD2 (6 bases). CDR1 and CDR2 (germline): SGDLS, YYNGEE. Trimming took 2 bases from V and 0 from J, leaving 13 bases between them. The length of the CDR3 is 16 residues. The CDR3 DNA reads as TGTGCCAGCAGCGTCCCCGGGGGTACTAGCACAGATACGCAGTATTTT. Translated, it gives CASSVPGGTSTDTQYF.

This clone was picked up one time. The V gene is TRBV7-2, the J gene TRBJ2-1; 9 nucleotides agree with TRBD2. The CDR3 consists of 15 residues. Per germline, CDR1 SGHTA and CDR2 FQGNSA. V lost 1 base and J lost 7; bases outside the gene matches: 5. In DNA form, the CDR3 reads TGTGCCAGCAGCTTAGTCGGACTAGCGACGAATGAGCAGTTCTTC. It translates to CASSLVGLATNEQFF.

As regards this clone: Relative to the germline gene, one junction end is altered; a read error may explain this. The genes are TRBV7-9 and TRBJ2-1, with D hard to call. CDR3 size: 12 residues. Germline V CDR1 and CDR2: SEHNR, FQNEAQ (reference sequence). The CDR3, as DNA: TGTTCCAGCAGATTCCAGATCAATGAGCAGTTCTTC. Translation gives CSSRFQINEQFF. Filled out from reference TRBV7-9 and TRBJ2-1, the complete variable domain reads DTGVSQNPRHKITKRGQNVTFRCDPISEHNRLYWYRQTLGQGPEFLTYFQNEAQLEKSRLLSDRFSAERPKGSFSTLEIQRTEQGDSAMYLCSSRFQINEQFFGPGTRLTVL.

The gene calls are TRBV5-6 and TRBJ1-2, with D hard to call. The V end lost 9 bases, the J end lost 4 bases, and 13 bases lay between the germline ends. The CDR3 consists of 12 residues. Germline-derived CDR1 and CDR2 are SGHDT and YYEEEE. CDR3 sequence: CATKRDLYGYTF. For the CDR3, the DNA is TGTGCCACTAAACGGGATCTCTATGGCTACACCTTC.

The chain recombines TRBV6-5 with TRBJ1-1; D is unclear. The germline V gene encodes CDR1 MNHEY and CDR2 SVGAGI. V dropped 2 bases and J dropped 4 bases, with 11 bases sitting between them. The CDR3 sequence is 14 residues long. CDR3: CASSYSGRGTEAFF. CDR3 sequence (DNA): TGTGCCAGCAGTTACAGCGGGCGAGGCACTGAAGCTTTCTTT.

The gene calls are TRBV29-1 and TRBJ2-1; D is possibly TRBD1 (5 bases). This CDR3 is built from 11 residues. Germline CDR1 SQVTM, CDR2 ANQGSEA. Trimming shortened V by 7 bases and J by 4 bases, and 8 bases separated the two germline ends. The CDR3 bases are TGCAGCGCGGACACTTACAATGAGCAGTTCTTC. It translates to CSADTYNEQFF.

This clone was seen only a few times. The chain carries TRBV28 and TRBJ1-2; D is undetermined. The CDR3 runs to 13 residues. V was cut by 6 bases and J by 4 bases, with 12 bases left in between. The germline V gene encodes CDR1 MDHEN and CDR2 SYDVKM. CDR3 in amino acids: CASRSVLLYGYTF. CDR3 bases: TGTGCCAGCAGGTCTGTCCTCCTCTATGGCTACACCTTC.

This clone was recorded once. The V and J genes are TRBV28 and TRBJ2-3, with D maybe TRBD1 (5 bases). CDR1 and CDR2 from the germline V gene are MDHEN and SYDVKM. V was pared by 6 bases and J by 4 bases, with 14 bases between. This CDR3 is 14 amino acids long. DNA for the CDR3: TGTGCCAGCAGCAAGCAGGGTCAAGCAGATACGCAGTATTTT. It is translated as CASSKQGQADTQYF.

This clone was seen only a few times. This chain connects TRBV27 to TRBJ2-5; 12 bases fit TRBD2. Looked up from germline, CDR1 is MNHEY and CDR2 is SMNVEV (reference sequence). CDR3 length: 15 residues. Unmatched junction bases numbered 7, after V lost 6 bases and J lost 5 bases. This CDR3 is CASSSGLAGYETQYF. The CDR3 nucleotides read TGTGCCAGCAGCTCCGGACTAGCGGGGTATGAGACCCAGTACTTC.

The gene calls are TRBV27 and TRBJ1-1; possible D gene TRBD1, 5 bases. CDR3 size: 14 residues. Germline-derived CDR1 and CDR2 are MNHEY and SMNVEV (reference sequence). Deletions cut 5 bases from V and 1 base from J, with 11 bases between. CDR3 sequence: CASSPPTGNTEAFF. Here the CDR3 DNA reads TGTGCCAGCAGTCCCCCAACAGGGAACACTGAAGCTTTCTTT.

The rearrangement links TRBV19 to TRBJ1-5; 7 bases line up with TRBD1. The CDR3 loop spans 14 amino acids. Germline trimming cut 8 bases from V and 5 bases from J; bases unmatched to any gene: 9. Germline CDR1 and CDR2: LNHDA and SQIVND (reference sequence). This CDR3 reads CASGVTGTYQPQHF. The CDR3 bases are TGTGCCAGTGGGGTGACAGGGACGTATCAGCCCCAGCATTTT.

Only a few counts were recorded for this clone. The chain couples TRBV9 to TRBJ1-1; 9 bases agree with TRBD1. The CDR3 is made up of 15 amino acids. The germline CDR1 and CDR2 sequences are SGDLS and YYNGEE. Trimming cost V 0 bases and J 6 bases; bases outside gene matches: 6. The CDR3 here is CASSVVHRGLSEAFF. CDR3 sequence (DNA): TGTGCCAGCAGCGTAGTTCACAGGGGGCTCTCTGAAGCTTTCTTT.

This chain connects TRBV29-1 to TRBJ2-7, with TRBD2 matching 9 bases. CDR1 SQVTM and CDR2 ANQGSEA come from the germline V gene. The V segment lost 3 bases and the J segment 1 base; nucleotides outside the gene matches: 7. This CDR3 comprises 15 residues. The DNA of the CDR3 is TGCAGCGTTGACGGGGGTAGCGGGGGTTCCTACGAGCAGTACTTC. Its protein is CSVDGGSGGSYEQYF.

V usage is TRBV5-1 and J usage is TRBJ2-5; the D gene is possibly TRBD2 (5 bases). Per the germline V gene, CDR1 is SGHRS and CDR2 is YFSETQ. The V end was cut by 3 bases, the J end by 5 bases, with 23 bases between. This CDR3 has 17 amino acids. The CDR3 region is CASSSPPLSEVRETQYF. The CDR3 DNA is TGCGCCAGCAGCTCCCCCCCGTTGTCGGAGGTACGGGAGACCCAGTACTTC.

The chain links TRBV2 to TRBJ1-1, with 8 nucleotides matching TRBD1. V lost 7 bases and J lost 11; bases outside the gene matches: 15. Germline CDR1 reads SNHLY; CDR2 reads FYNNEI. This CDR3 is built from 14 residues. The CDR3 sequence: CASTPGDRPLMAFF. The CDR3 bases are TGTGCCAGCACCCCAGGGGACAGGCCGCTGATGGCTTTCTTT.

The rearrangement joins TRBV6-1 to TRBJ2-2; TRBD1 matches 7 bases. With 2 bases clipped from V and 4 bases from J, the junction kept 7 bases outside the gene matches. The CDR3 length is 16 residues. Germline lookup yields CDR1 MNHNS and CDR2 SASEGT. The chain's CDR3 is CASSEPTGMGTGELFF. DNA of the CDR3: TGTGCCAGCAGTGAACCGACAGGGATGGGCACCGGGGAGCTGTTTTTT.

The V and J genes are TRBV4-1 and TRBJ2-5; D gene uncertain. Germline CDR1 MGHRA, CDR2 YSYEKL. The CDR3 consists of 12 residues. The V end was cut by 4 bases, the J end by 4 bases, with 7 bases between. As DNA, the CDR3 is TGCGCCAGCAGCCTCCCCCGAGAGACCCAGTACTTC. It is translated as CASSLPRETQYF.

V usage is TRBV30 and J usage is TRBJ1-2, with TRBD1 as a possible D gene (5 bases). Trimming removed 1 base at V and 6 bases at J, with 12 bases between. The CDR3 is made up of 13 amino acids. Germline V gives CDR1 GTSNPN, CDR2 SVGIG (reference sequence). The CDR3 coding sequence is TGTGCCTGGAGTGGACAGTTTGTACATGGCTACACCTTC. Translated, it gives CAWSGQFVHGYTF.

The genes are TRBV7-6 and TRBJ2-2; D is undetermined. In germline, CDR1 is SGHVS, CDR2 FNYEAQ. CDR3 length: 14 residues. V was pared by 2 bases and J by 5 bases, with 9 bases between. This CDR3 reads CASSLSERTGELFF. CDR3 DNA: TGTGCCAGCAGCTTAAGTGAACGGACCGGGGAGCTGTTTTTT.

This chain connects TRBV10-3 to TRBJ2-2; D gene unclear. The CDR3 length is 13 residues. The germline V gene encodes CDR1 ENHRY and CDR2 SYGVKD. V was cut by 6 bases and J by 2 bases, with 7 bases left in between. CDR3 nucleotides: TGTGCCATCAGAAAGAGTAACACCGGGGAGCTGTTTTTT. Its protein product is CAIRKSNTGELFF.

In its sample, this clone was seen a few times. The rearrangement joins TRBV9 to TRBJ1-5; D is ambiguous. The ends were cut back, 0 bases at V and 0 bases at J, with 7 bases in the middle. The CDR3 sequence is 15 residues long. Looked up from germline, CDR1 is SGDLS and CDR2 is YYNGEE. The CDR3 protein is CASSVEGDSNQPQHF. Here the CDR3 DNA reads TGTGCCAGCAGCGTAGAAGGAGATAGCAATCAGCCCCAGCATTTT.

This chain joins TRBV10-3 and TRBJ1-2; 8 bases match TRBD1. Unmatched junction bases numbered 6, after V lost 0 bases and J lost 6 bases. Germline loops: CDR1 ENHRY, CDR2 SYGVKD. The CDR3 extends over 15 amino acids. CDR3: CAISESTGAKDGYTF. The CDR3 coding sequence is TGTGCCATCAGTGAGTCGACAGGGGCTAAGGATGGCTACACCTTC.

This clone has just one count. The chain employs TRBV6-1 and TRBJ2-1; D is unclear. The CDR3 runs to 13 residues. V lost 3 bases and J 4 bases, leaving 7 bases between the germline ends. Germline CDR1 is MNHNS and CDR2 is SASEGT. The CDR3 DNA is TGTGCCAGCAGTGACGCCAGGTACAATGAGCAGTTCTTC. Its protein is CASSDARYNEQFF.

V usage is TRBV5-1 and J usage is TRBJ1-5; D may be TRBD1 (5 bases). Between the trimmed V and J ends, which lost 2 bases and 5 bases, there was a span of 11 bases. Germline assignment: CDR1 SGHRS and CDR2 YFSETQ. This CDR3 is built from 14 residues. The CDR3: CASSLFGGDQPQHF. CDR3 nucleotides: TGCGCCAGCAGCTTATTCGGGGGTGATCAGCCCCAGCATTTT. The variable domain in full, with the rest retrieved from reference TRBV5-1 and TRBJ1-5, is KAGVTQTPRYLIKTRGQQVTLSCSPISGHRSVSWYQQTPGQGLQFLFEYFSETQRNKGNFPGRFSGRQFSNSRSEMNVSTLELGDSALYLCASSLFGGDQPQHFGDGTRLSIL.

The J gene is TRBJ1-3, the V gene TRBV19; D perhaps matches TRBD1 (5 bases). The CDR3 totals 14 residues. Germline CDR1 and CDR2: LNHDA and SQIVND (reference sequence). V gave up 9 bases and J gave up 3 bases, with 15 bases separating them. DNA of the CDR3: TGTGCCAGCGACAGATCCTCGGGTGGAAACACCATATATTTT. Protein sequence: CASDRSSGGNTIYF.

The J gene is TRBJ2-3, the V gene TRBV5-4; TRBD2 aligns across 8 bases. CDR1 is SGHNT, CDR2 YYREEE, per germline (reference sequence). The CDR3 runs 13 residues. The V segment lost 9 bases and the J segment 2 bases; nucleotides outside the gene matches: 5. The CDR3 is CAIAGGFTDTQYF. The CDR3 nucleotides read TGTGCCATCGCGGGAGGATTCACAGATACGCAGTATTTT. The full variable domain, completed using reference TRBV5-4 and TRBJ2-3, is ETGVTQSPTHLIKTRGQQVTLRCSSQSGHNTVSWYQQALGQGPQFIFQYYREEENGRGNFPPRFSGLQFPNYSSELNVNALELDDSALYLCAIAGGFTDTQYFGPGTRLTVL.

This clone was detected once. This sequence joins TRBV27 and TRBJ2-3; 9 positions match TRBD1. The germline V gene encodes CDR1 MNHEY and CDR2 SMNVEV (reference sequence). Trimming at V came to 4 bases and at J to 2 bases, leaving 4 bases not matched to a gene. The CDR3 has 15 amino acids. CDR3 DNA: TGTGCCAGCAGTTGGACAGGGGCACACACAGATACGCAGTATTTT. Amino acid sequence: CASSWTGAHTDTQYF.

The chain carries TRBV2 and TRBJ2-7; perhaps TRBD2 as D (5 bases). Per germline, CDR1 SNHLY and CDR2 FYNNEI. CDR3 length: 14 residues. V was trimmed by 6 bases and J by 2 bases, leaving 14 bases between them. Here the CDR3 DNA reads TGTGCCAGCAGCTCCCGGACGGGGACCTACGAGCAGTACTTC. Protein product: CASSSRTGTYEQYF.

The rearrangement uses TRBV6-4 and TRBJ2-1, with D possibly matching TRBD2 (6 bases). Germline V CDR1 and CDR2: MRHNA, SNTAGT. This CDR3 is built from 16 residues. V gave up 7 bases and J gave up 3 bases, with 19 bases separating them. The CDR3 reads CASIAWRDLVYNEQFF. CDR3 DNA sequence: TGTGCCAGCATCGCTTGGCGGGACTTAGTCTACAATGAGCAGTTCTTC.

The V call is TRBV30, the J call TRBJ2-7, with D tentatively TRBD1 (7 bases). With 1 base removed from V and 3 bases from J, the gap between germline ends came to 13 bases. This CDR3 is 14 amino acids long. CDR1 is GTSNPN, CDR2 SVGIG, per germline (reference sequence). Written as DNA, the CDR3 is TGTGCCTGGAGTGCTGGAGGGGGCCTCTACGAGCAGTACTTC. It yields the protein CAWSAGGGLYEQYF.

The chain recombines TRBV2 with TRBJ2-1; D is perhaps TRBD2 (6 bases). The CDR3 has 15 residues. Trimming removed 2 bases at V and 5 bases at J, with 13 bases between. Per the germline V gene, CDR1 is SNHLY and CDR2 is FYNNEI. CDR3 in DNA: TGTGCCAGCAGTGAATATTTAGCGGTGAACAATGAGCAGTTCTTC. Its protein is CASSEYLAVNNEQFF.